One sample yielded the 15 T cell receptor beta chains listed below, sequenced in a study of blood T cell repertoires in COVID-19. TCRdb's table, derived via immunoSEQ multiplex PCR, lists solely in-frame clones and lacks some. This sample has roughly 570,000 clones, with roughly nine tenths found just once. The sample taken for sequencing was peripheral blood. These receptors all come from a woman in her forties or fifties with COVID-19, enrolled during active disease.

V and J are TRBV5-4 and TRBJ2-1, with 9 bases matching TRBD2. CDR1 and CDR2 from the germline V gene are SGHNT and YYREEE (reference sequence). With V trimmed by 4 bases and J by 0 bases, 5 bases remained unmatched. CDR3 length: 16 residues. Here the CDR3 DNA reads TGTGCCAGCAGCGTACGACTAGCGGCCTCCTACAATGAGCAGTTCTTC. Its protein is CASSVRLAASYNEQFF.

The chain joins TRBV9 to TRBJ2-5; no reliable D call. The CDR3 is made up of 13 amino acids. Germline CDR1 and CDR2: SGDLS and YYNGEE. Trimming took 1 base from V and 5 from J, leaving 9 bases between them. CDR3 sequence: CASSVNAEETQYF. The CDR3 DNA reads TGTGCCAGCAGCGTAAACGCGGAGGAGACCCAGTACTTC. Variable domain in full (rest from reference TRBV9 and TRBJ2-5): DSGVTQTPKHLITATGQRVTLRCSPRSGDLSVYWYQQSLDQGLQFLIQYYNGEERAKGNILERFSAQQFPDLHSELNLSSLELGDSALYFCASSVNAEETQYFGPGTRLLVL.

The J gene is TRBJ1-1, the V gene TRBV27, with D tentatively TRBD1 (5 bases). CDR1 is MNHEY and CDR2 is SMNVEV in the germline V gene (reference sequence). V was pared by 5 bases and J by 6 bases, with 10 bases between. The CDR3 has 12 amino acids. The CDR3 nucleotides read TGTGCCAGCAGTGCTACAGGTGCTGAAGCTTTCTTT. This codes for CASSATGAEAFF.

CDR3 bases: TGTGCCAGCACCCTAGGGGGAGGGGGCACTGAAGCTTTCTTT. It specifies CASTLGGGGTEAFF. The V gene is TRBV9, the J gene TRBJ1-1; weak D call: TRBD1 (6 bases). This CDR3 contains 14 residues. From germline, CDR1 is SGDLS and CDR2 YYNGEE. Trimming left V 6 bases short and J 4 bases short, with 16 bases between.

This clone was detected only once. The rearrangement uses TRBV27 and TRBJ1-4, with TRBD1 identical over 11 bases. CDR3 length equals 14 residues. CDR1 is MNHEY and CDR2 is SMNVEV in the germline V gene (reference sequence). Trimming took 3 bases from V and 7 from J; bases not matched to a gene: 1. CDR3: CASSFGTGGEKLFF. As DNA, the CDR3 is TGTGCCAGCAGTTTTGGGACAGGGGGTGAAAAACTGTTTTTT.

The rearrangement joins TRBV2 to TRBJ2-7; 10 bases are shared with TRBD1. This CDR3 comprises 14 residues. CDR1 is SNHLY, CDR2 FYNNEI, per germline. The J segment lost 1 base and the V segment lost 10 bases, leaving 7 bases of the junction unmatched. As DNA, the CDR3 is TGTGCCATCCTCCGGGACAGGGGTTCCTACGAGCAGTACTTC. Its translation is CAILRDRGSYEQYF.

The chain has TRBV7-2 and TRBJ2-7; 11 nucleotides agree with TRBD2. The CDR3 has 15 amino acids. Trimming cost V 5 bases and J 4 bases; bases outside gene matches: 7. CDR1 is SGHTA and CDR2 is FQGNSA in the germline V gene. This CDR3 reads CASSPSGGFVYEQYF. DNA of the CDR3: TGTGCCAGCAGCCCTAGCGGGGGGTTCGTGTACGAGCAGTACTTC.

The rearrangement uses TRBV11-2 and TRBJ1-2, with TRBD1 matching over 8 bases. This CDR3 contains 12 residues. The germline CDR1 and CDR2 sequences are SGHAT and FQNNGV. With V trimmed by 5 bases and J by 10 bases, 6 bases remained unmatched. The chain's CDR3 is CASSLGQGFYTF. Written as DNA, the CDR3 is TGTGCCAGCAGCCTTGGACAGGGATTCTACACCTTC. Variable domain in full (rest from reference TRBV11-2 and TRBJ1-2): EAGVAQSPRYKIIEKRQSVAFWCNPISGHATLYWYQQILGQGPKLLIQFQNNGVVDDSQLPKDRFSAERLKGVDSTLKIQPAKLEDSAVYLCASSLGQGFYTFGSGTRLTVV.

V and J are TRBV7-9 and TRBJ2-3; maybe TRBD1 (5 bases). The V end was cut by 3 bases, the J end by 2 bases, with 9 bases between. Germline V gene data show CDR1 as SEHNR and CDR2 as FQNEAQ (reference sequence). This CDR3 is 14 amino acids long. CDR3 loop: CASSFGHSTDTQYF. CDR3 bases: TGTGCCAGCAGCTTCGGACACTCCACAGATACGCAGTATTTT.

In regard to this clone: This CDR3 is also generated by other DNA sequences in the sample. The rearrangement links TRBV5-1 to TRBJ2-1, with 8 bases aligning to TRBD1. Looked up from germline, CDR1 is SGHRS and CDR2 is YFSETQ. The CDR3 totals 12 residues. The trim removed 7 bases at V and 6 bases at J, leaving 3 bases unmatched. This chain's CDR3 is CASGQGANEQFF. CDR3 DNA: TGCGCCAGCGGCCAGGGGGCCAATGAGCAGTTCTTC.

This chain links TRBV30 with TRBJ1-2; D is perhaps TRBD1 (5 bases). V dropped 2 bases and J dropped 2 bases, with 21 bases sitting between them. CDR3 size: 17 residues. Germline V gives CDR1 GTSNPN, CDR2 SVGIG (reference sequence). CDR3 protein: CAWSNPSARGTNYGYTF. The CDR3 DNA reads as TGTGCCTGGAGTAATCCCTCCGCAAGGGGCACAAACTATGGCTACACCTTC.

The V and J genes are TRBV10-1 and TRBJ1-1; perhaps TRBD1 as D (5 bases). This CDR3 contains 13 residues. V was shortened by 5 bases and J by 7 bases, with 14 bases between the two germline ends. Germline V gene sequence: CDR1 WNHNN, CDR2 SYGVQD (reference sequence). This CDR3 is CASSPRGDGEAFF. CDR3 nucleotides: TGCGCCAGCAGTCCAAGGGGCGACGGTGAAGCTTTCTTT.

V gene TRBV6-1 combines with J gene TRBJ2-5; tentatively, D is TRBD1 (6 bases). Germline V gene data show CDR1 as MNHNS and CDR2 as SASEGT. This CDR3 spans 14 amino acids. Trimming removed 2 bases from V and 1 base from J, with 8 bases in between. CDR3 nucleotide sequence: TGTGCCAGCAGTGAACGGACAGCCCAAGAGACCCAGTACTTC. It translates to CASSERTAQETQYF.

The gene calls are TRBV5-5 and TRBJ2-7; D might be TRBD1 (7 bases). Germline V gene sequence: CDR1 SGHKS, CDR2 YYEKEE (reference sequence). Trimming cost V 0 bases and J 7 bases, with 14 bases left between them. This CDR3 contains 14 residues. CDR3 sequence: CASSLGGGAGEQYF. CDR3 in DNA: TGTGCCAGCAGCTTGGGAGGGGGCGCGGGGGAGCAGTACTTC. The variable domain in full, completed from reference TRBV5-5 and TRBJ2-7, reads DAGVTQSPTHLIKTRGQQVTLRCSPISGHKSVSWYQQVLGQGPQFIFQYYEKEERGRGNFPDRFSARQFPNYSSELNVNALLLGDSALYLCASSLGGGAGEQYFGPGTRLTVT.

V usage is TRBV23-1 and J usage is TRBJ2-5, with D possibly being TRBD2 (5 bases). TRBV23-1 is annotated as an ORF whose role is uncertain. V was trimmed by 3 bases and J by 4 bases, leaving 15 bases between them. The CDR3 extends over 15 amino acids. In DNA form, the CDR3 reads TGCGCCAGCAGTCACCCAGGACCTGAGGGAGAGACCCAGTACTTC. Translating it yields CASSHPGPEGETQYF.